This TCR beta chain was observed in a study of blood T cell repertoires in COVID-19. Turning to the study itself: Samples representing acute and convalescent COVID-19 were sourced from the United States, Italy and Spain. Nucleic acid was either cDNA or gDNA, and it came from T cells, B-cell-depleted T cells, or PBMCs.

Seattle's cohort entered during active infection and was followed longitudinally. Authors' analysis steps: Amplification of reference gene primers provided the estimated nucleated cell counts. Libraries were prepared by immunoSEQ multiplex PCR; TCRdb keeps only in-frame clonotypes and omits some of them. Clone size and the V and J calls come from that table; the DNA yielded D and trimming. Among about 54,000 clones listed, approximately 86% were seen once. With V trimmed by 5 bases and J by 5 bases, 5 bases remained unmatched. Germline lookup yields CDR1 LNHDA and CDR2 SQIVND (reference sequence). The CDR3 has 15 amino acids.

Input material: peripheral blood. The TCR comes from a man aged 40-49 years with COVID-19, enrolled during active disease. The rearrangement links TRBV19 to TRBJ2-1; TRBD2 aligns across 11 bases. CDR3 coding DNA: TGTGCCAGTAGTCTTCTAGCGGGAGGCAACAATGAGCAGTTCTTC. This sequence encodes CASSLLAGGNNEQFF.